The rows below give T cell receptor beta chains drawn from one sample of a study of yellow fever vaccine responses in identical twins. From the RT-PCR reads, TCRdb called clonotypes with MiXCR, one entry per CDR3 protein. The table shows fewer than 1,500 distinct CDR3 sequences, with roughly 77% occurring only once. The material sequenced was T cells from blood (PBMCs), unsorted or a sorted subset (not recorded which), taken before or after yellow fever vaccination (not recorded which). Receptors were obtained from a female donor who received the yellow fever vaccine. Both conserved end residues are part of each CDR3. Each record gives: V gene, clone size, D gene, J gene, CDR3 DNA, CDR3 protein. D genes are given only for firm matches. Rows may omit the clone size; those that give it use once, few, many or a size class.

TRBV5-1	-	TRBD1	TRBJ2-2	TGCGCCAGCAGCGAAACAGGGGCGAACACCGGGGAGCTGTTTTTT	CASSETGANTGELFF
TRBV6-1	-	TRBD1	TRBJ1-2	TGTGCCAGCAGTCTCGCTACAGGGGTGGGGAACTATGGCTACACCTTC	CASSLATGVGNYGYTF
TRBV10-2	-	-	TRBJ1-1	TGCGCCAGCAGTGAGGTGGGGACTGAAGCTTTCTTT	CASSEVGTEAFF
TRBV4-3	-	-	TRBJ1-5	TGCGCCAGCAGCCACATGAACGGGGATCAGCCCCAGCATTTT	CASSHMNGDQPQHF
TRBV6-1	-	-	TRBJ1-2	TGTGCCAGCAGTCCAGGGTATTGGGATGGCTACACCTTC	CASSPGYWDGYTF
TRBV23-1	few	TRBD1	TRBJ1-4	TGCGCCAGCACTCAAACCTCCGGGACAGGGAGGACTAATGAAAAACTGTTTTTT	CASTQTSGTGRTNEKLFF
TRBV6-5	-	-	TRBJ1-4	TGTGCCAGCAGTTCCCATGGGGGGGAAAAACTGTTTTTT	CASSSHGGEKLFF
TRBV10-3	once	TRBD1	TRBJ1-2	TGTGCCATTAAAACTGGGGGACGGGACAGTTATGGCTACACCTTC	CAIKTGGRDSYGYTF
TRBV30	-	-	TRBJ1-2	TGTGCCTGGAGTGTTAGTTCCCCTATTCTGTATGGCTACACCTTC	CAWSVSSPILYGYTF
TRBV24-1	-	TRBD1	TRBJ2-1	TGTGCCACCCAAGAGACAGGGTCGAACTACAATGAGCAGTTCTTC	CATQETGSNYNEQFF
TRBV6-2/TRBV6-3	-	-	TRBJ2-4	TGTGCCAGCAGTCCCGGGACTTGGAAAAACATTCAGTACTTC	CASSPGTWKNIQYF
TRBV4-1	large	TRBD1	TRBJ1-2	TGCGCCAGCAGCCCCCGGGACAGCGGCTATGGCTACACCTTC	CASSPRDSGYGYTF
TRBV11-3	-	TRBD2	TRBJ2-5	TGTGCCAGCAGCGACACTAGCGGGGGAGAACAAGAGACCCAGTACTTC	CASSDTSGGEQETQYF
TRBV5-4	-	-	TRBJ2-3	TGTGCCAGCAGCTTGGACAGCACAGATACGCAGTATTTT	CASSLDSTDTQYF
TRBV28	-	-	TRBJ1-2	TGTGCCAGCAGGGGGCAAGGAGTTAACTATGGCTACACCTTC	CASRGQGVNYGYTF
TRBV7-6	-	-	TRBJ2-1	TGTGCCAGCAGCTTCGACATTAGGGATGAGCAGTTCTTC	CASSFDIRDEQFF
TRBV11-3	-	-	TRBJ2-4	TGTGCCAGCAGCTTAGGAGGGGCCCCGAACATTCAGTACTTC	CASSLGGAPNIQYF
TRBV15	-	-	TRBJ2-3	TGTGCCACCAGCCTCCCGTGGGGTACAGATACGCAGTATTTT	CATSLPWGTDTQYF
TRBV12-3/TRBV12-4	-	-	TRBJ2-2	TGTGCCAGCAGCCTTGGGATCACAGGGACGAACACCGGGGAGCTGTTTTTT	CASSLGITGTNTGELFF
TRBV10-3	-	TRBD2	TRBJ2-1	TGTGCCATCAGTTCTTCAGCGGGGAGGTACAATGAGCAGTTCTTC	CAISSSAGRYNEQFF
TRBV6-2/TRBV6-3	-	-	TRBJ1-5	TGTGCCAGCAGTTTTGGGACGAACGGCAATCAGCCCCAGCATTTT	CASSFGTNGNQPQHF
TRBV10-1	-	-	TRBJ2-3	TGCGCCAGCAGTGAGCCCCGGGCCGCTCGTGGCACAGATACGCAGTATTTT	CASSEPRAARGTDTQYF
TRBV4-3	-	TRBD2	TRBJ2-1	TGCGCCAGCAGCCAAGAAGCTAGCGGGAGTTACAATGAGCAGTTCTTC	CASSQEASGSYNEQFF
TRBV20-1	-	-	TRBJ2-1	TGCAGTGCTGCAGGGTACAATGAGCAGTTCTTC	CSAAGYNEQFF